This TCR beta chain was recorded in a study of blood T cell repertoires in COVID-19. Study-wide context: From T cells, B-cell-depleted T cells, or PBMCs came the material, which was cDNA or gDNA.

The table came from immunoSEQ multiplex PCR; TCRdb's copy has only in-frame clones and leaves some out. This table has hundreds of thousands of clones, approximately 88% appearing once. The length of the CDR3 is 17 residues. V shed 0 bases and J shed 3 bases, with 16 bases lying between them. Germline-derived CDR1 and CDR2 are SGHNT and YYREEE (reference sequence). This chain uses TRBV5-4 with TRBJ2-1; possibly TRBD1 for D (6 bases). The origin of this receptor is a woman aged 30 to 39 with COVID-19, enrolled during active disease. Material for sequencing was peripheral blood. CDR3 nucleotides: TGTGCCAGCAGCTTGGCGTCCGGGACAATAGGCTACAATGAGCAGTTCTTC. Translating it yields CASSLASGTIGYNEQFF.